Below are 21 T cell receptor beta chains sequenced from a single sample in a study of blood T cell repertoires in COVID-19. Clones were sequenced by immunoSEQ multiplex PCR, and TCRdb holds only the in-frame ones, with some missing. The data contain around 270,000 clones, around four fifths of them singletons. The sample taken for sequencing was peripheral blood. The receptors come from a man in his 60s with acute or convalescent COVID-19.

The chain joins TRBV3-1 (or the pseudogene TRBV3-2) to TRBJ2-7; no definite D call. Germline V gives CDR1 LGHDT, CDR2 YNNKEL (reference sequence). The CDR3 totals 13 residues. Between the trimmed V and J ends, which lost 0 bases and 4 bases, there was a span of 7 bases. The DNA of the CDR3 is TGTGCCAGCAGCCAAGAAACTCGATACGAGCAGTACTTC. It yields the protein CASSQETRYEQYF.

This clone was seen a single time. This sample includes further DNA sequences coding for the same CDR3. V is TRBV5-4 and J is TRBJ2-5, with TRBD1 matching over 8 bases. This CDR3 spans 13 amino acids. V shed 4 bases and J 4 bases; nucleotides not matched to a gene: 3. Per germline, CDR1 SGHNT and CDR2 YYREEE (reference sequence). As DNA, the CDR3 is TGTGCCAGCAGCCTACAGGGGGGAGAGACCCAGTACTTC. This encodes CASSLQGGETQYF.

This clone was observed a single time. This chain connects TRBV2 to TRBJ1-2; 8 bases agree with TRBD1. Looked up from germline, CDR1 is SNHLY and CDR2 is FYNNEI. V lost 4 bases and J lost 4; bases outside the gene matches: 5. The CDR3 has 14 amino acids. For the CDR3, the DNA is TGTGCCAGCAGTGGAGGGACAGGCCCCTATGGCTACACCTTC. This sequence encodes CASSGGTGPYGYTF. The whole variable domain, remainder taken from reference TRBV2 and TRBJ1-2, is EPEVTQTPSHQVTQMGQEVILRCVPISNHLYFYWYRQILGQKVEFLVSFYNNEISEKSEIFDDQFSVERPDGSNFTLKIRSTKLEDSAMYFCASSGGTGPYGYTFGSGTRLTVV.

A single count supports this clone. The rearrangement links TRBV11-3 to TRBJ2-5; TRBD2 agrees at 8 bases. The germline CDR1 and CDR2 sequences are SGHNT and YENEEA. The CDR3 loop spans 15 amino acids. V lost 5 bases, J lost 5 bases, and 10 bases stayed unmatched. The CDR3, as DNA: TGTGCCAGCAGCCTATCCGGGACTAGAGTGGAGACCCAGTACTTC. It is translated as CASSLSGTRVETQYF.

The rearrangement links TRBV29-1 to TRBJ1-1; perhaps TRBD1 as D (5 bases). CDR3 length equals 13 residues. Germline V gene lookup returns CDR1 SQVTM and CDR2 ANQGSEA. The ends were cut back, 2 bases at V and 1 base at J, with 8 bases in the middle. The CDR3 sequence: CSVERGKNTEAFF. DNA of the CDR3: TGCAGCGTTGAACGGGGGAAGAACACTGAAGCTTTCTTT.

J is TRBJ1-2 and V is TRBV7-8; D possibly corresponds to TRBD1 (6 bases). This CDR3 has 15 amino acids. V was trimmed by 5 bases and J by 0 bases, leaving 13 bases between them. Germline-derived CDR1 and CDR2 are SGHVS and FQNEAQ. The CDR3 loop reads CASSLGQATNYGYTF. The DNA for the CDR3 is TGTGCCAGCAGCCTGGGACAAGCAACTAACTATGGCTACACCTTC.

This clone appeared a single time. V usage is TRBV6-5 and J usage is TRBJ1-6; 7 bases are shared with TRBD1. The CDR3 runs to 15 residues. Germline V gives CDR1 MNHEY, CDR2 SVGAGI. V dropped 2 bases and J dropped 6; count of bases not matched to a gene: 4. CDR3 amino acids: CASSYEGTVNSPLHF. DNA for the CDR3: TGTGCCAGCAGTTACGAAGGGACAGTTAATTCACCCCTCCACTTT.

This clone has just one count. V usage is TRBV4-1 and J usage is TRBJ2-3; a possible D gene is TRBD2 (7 bases). The germline V gene has CDR1 MGHRA and CDR2 YSYEKL. V shed 4 bases and J shed 2 bases, with 13 bases lying between them. The CDR3 is 15 residues long. CDR3 sequence: CASSPEGGVTDTQYF. In nucleotides, the CDR3 is TGCGCCAGCAGCCCCGAGGGGGGGGTCACAGATACGCAGTATTTT.

The V call is TRBV4-3, the J call TRBJ1-4, with D unclear. The CDR3 has 15 amino acids. Trimming took off 2 bases at V and 8 bases at J, with 15 bases between the two ends. The germline CDR1 and CDR2 sequences are LGHNA and YSLEER. CDR3: CASSQSTQAIEKLFF. In DNA, the CDR3 is TGCGCCAGCAGCCAATCTACCCAGGCAATCGAAAAACTGTTTTTT.

The V call is TRBV4-1, the J call TRBJ1-1, with a tentative D call TRBD1 (5 bases). V lost 0 bases, J lost 2 bases, and 19 bases lay in between. Germline V lookup: CDR1 MGHRA, CDR2 YSYEKL. This CDR3 is built from 18 residues. CDR3 in amino acids: CASSQDRGASRANTEAFF. Written as DNA, the CDR3 is TGCGCCAGCAGCCAAGATAGGGGCGCCTCCAGAGCCAACACTGAAGCTTTCTTT.

The V gene is TRBV9, the J gene TRBJ2-1; D gene unclear. Between the trimmed V and J ends, which lost 0 bases and 2 bases, there was a span of 12 bases. In germline, CDR1 is SGDLS, CDR2 YYNGEE. The CDR3 has 16 amino acids. DNA for the CDR3: TGTGCCAGCAGCGTAGGAGAGACAATTACCTACAATGAGCAGTTCTTC. Its translation is CASSVGETITYNEQFF.

The J gene is TRBJ2-1, the V gene TRBV18; D is possibly TRBD2 (6 bases). Germline V gene data show CDR1 as KGHSH and CDR2 as LQKENI. V gave up 6 bases and J gave up 15 bases, with 21 bases separating them. The CDR3 spans 13 residues. CDR3: CASSAGGDLGLFF. Written as DNA, the CDR3 is TGTGCCAGCTCGGCAGGCGGGGATCTGGGTTTGTTCTTC.

The chain's CDR3 is CASSPGQALSEAFF. CDR3 nucleotides: TGTGCCAGTAGTCCAGGACAGGCCCTCTCTGAAGCTTTCTTT. This chain joins TRBV19 and TRBJ1-1; 7 nucleotides line up with TRBD1. The J segment lost 6 bases and the V segment lost 5 bases, leaving 9 bases of the junction unmatched. From germline, CDR1 is LNHDA and CDR2 SQIVND (reference sequence). CDR3 length: 14 amino acids.

The V and J genes are TRBV6-6 and TRBJ2-7, with TRBD2 matching over 11 bases. Germline trimming cut 10 bases from V and 3 bases from J; bases unmatched to any gene: 5. Per the germline V gene, CDR1 is MNHNY and CDR2 is SVGAGI (reference sequence). This CDR3 comprises 13 residues. CDR3 bases: TGTGCCATCAGACTAGCGGGAAACTACGAGCAGTACTTC. Protein: CAIRLAGNYEQYF.

The chain links TRBV4-3 to TRBJ2-7; D perhaps matches TRBD2 (5 bases). The V gene's germline CDR1 is LGHNA and CDR2 YSLEER. The V end was cut by 0 bases, the J end by 3 bases, with 18 bases between. The CDR3 has 17 residues. The chain's CDR3 is CASSQEIVGVGGYEQYF. In DNA form, the CDR3 reads TGCGCCAGCAGCCAAGAAATTGTCGGGGTGGGTGGCTACGAGCAGTACTTC.

V and J are TRBV6-5 and TRBJ1-2; TRBD1 matches 11 bases. Trimming at V came to 0 bases and at J to 4 bases, leaving 4 bases not matched to a gene. Germline-derived CDR1 and CDR2 are MNHEY and SVGAGI. The CDR3 has 16 amino acids. CDR3 nucleotides: TGTGCCAGCAGTTACTCGAGGGACAGGGGGATCTATGGCTACACCTTC. It yields the protein CASSYSRDRGIYGYTF.

CDR3 sequence (DNA): TGTGCCAGCAGCCAGCAGGGGAGCTCATCCTACGAGCAGTACTTC. It yields the protein CASSQQGSSSYEQYF. This sequence joins TRBV3-1 (or the pseudogene TRBV3-2) and TRBJ2-7, with a possible D match to TRBD1 (6 bases). The germline V and J ends were trimmed by 3 bases and 1 base, with 13 bases remaining between them. Germline V gives CDR1 LGHDT, CDR2 YNNKEL (reference sequence). The CDR3 has 15 residues.

The rearrangement links TRBV9 to TRBJ2-1; 9 bases map to TRBD2. Germline V gene lookup returns CDR1 SGDLS and CDR2 YYNGEE. The CDR3 has 15 residues. V dropped 4 bases and J dropped 7; count of bases not matched to a gene: 9. The chain's CDR3 is CASSSRDSGRNEQFF. In DNA, the CDR3 is TGTGCCAGCAGCTCCCGGGATAGCGGGAGAAATGAGCAGTTCTTC.

The V and J genes are TRBV11-3 and TRBJ1-5, with 11 bases identical to TRBD1. Germline V CDR1 and CDR2: SGHNT, YENEEA. This CDR3 contains 20 residues. Trimming removed 1 base from V and 6 bases from J; junction bases left unmatched: 17. This CDR3 is CASSLGRERKGQGAIQPQHF. As DNA, the CDR3 is TGTGCCAGCAGCTTAGGGCGGGAAAGGAAAGGACAGGGGGCCATTCAGCCCCAGCATTTT.

This chain links TRBV5-1 with TRBJ2-1, with TRBD2 identical over 10 bases. The CDR3 has 16 residues. The germline V gene has CDR1 SGHRS and CDR2 YFSETQ. V gave up 4 bases and J gave up 8 bases; unmatched junction bases: 12. CDR3 sequence reads: CASSAIAGGPMDEQFF. As DNA, the CDR3 is TGCGCCAGCAGCGCTATAGCGGGGGGCCCTATGGATGAGCAGTTCTTC. Full variable domain (remainder filled in from reference TRBV5-1 and TRBJ2-1): KAGVTQTPRYLIKTRGQQVTLSCSPISGHRSVSWYQQTPGQGLQFLFEYFSETQRNKGNFPGRFSGRQFSNSRSEMNVSTLELGDSALYLCASSAIAGGPMDEQFFGPGTRLTVL.

J is TRBJ2-4 and V is TRBV12-3 or TRBV12-4; TRBD1 agrees at 9 bases. The CDR3 is made up of 13 amino acids. J gave up 8 bases and V 6 bases, and 5 bases lay outside the gene matches. CDR3 DNA sequence: TGTGCCAGCAGAGCCGGGACAGGGCACATTCAGTACTTC. It encodes CASRAGTGHIQYF.